These 8 T cell receptor beta chains share one sample of origin, sequenced in a study of OX40 agonist ivuxolimab in advanced cancers. Here immunoSEQ multiplex PCR was the method, and the copy in TCRdb shows in-frame clones only, minus some. Among 20,000 to 25,000 clones listed, roughly 86% were seen once. The specimen comprised CD4+ or CD8+ T cells sorted from blood, sampled in a trial of the OX40 agonist ivuxolimab. Every receptor here comes from an adult with an advanced solid tumor such as melanoma, head and neck, liver or kidney cancer.

The V and J genes are TRBV27 and TRBJ2-1; D is possibly TRBD1 (6 bases). The CDR3 contains 14 residues. V dropped 3 bases and J dropped 4 bases, with 10 bases sitting between them. CDR1 MNHEY and CDR2 SMNVEV come from the germline V gene (reference sequence). CDR3 sequence (DNA): TGTGCCAGCAGTTTTGGGACATATTACAATGAGCAGTTCTTC. Protein product: CASSFGTYYNEQFF.

In its sample, this clone ranks as medium-sized. V gene TRBV2 combines with J gene TRBJ2-7; D perhaps matches TRBD2 (5 bases). Trimming took 5 bases from V and 6 from J, leaving 17 bases between them. There are 14 residues in the CDR3. Per the germline V gene, CDR1 is SNHLY and CDR2 is FYNNEI. The chain's CDR3 is CASSPLRAEGEQYF. Written as DNA, the CDR3 is TGTGCCAGCAGTCCCCTGCGGGCTGAGGGCGAGCAGTACTTC. The full variable domain, rest sourced from reference TRBV2 and TRBJ2-7, is EPEVTQTPSHQVTQMGQEVILRCVPISNHLYFYWYRQILGQKVEFLVSFYNNEISEKSEIFDDQFSVERPDGSNFTLKIRSTKLEDSAMYFCASSPLRAEGEQYFGPGTRLTVT.

This rearrangement joins TRBV7-9 to TRBJ1-2, with 7 bases aligning to TRBD1. V gave up 4 bases and J gave up 4 bases; unmatched junction bases: 3. The CDR3 is made up of 13 amino acids. Germline CDR1 reads SEHNR; CDR2 reads FQNEAQ (reference sequence). CDR3 region: CASSSGGSYGYTF. The CDR3 coding sequence is TGTGCCAGCAGCTCAGGGGGGAGCTATGGCTACACCTTC.

The chain joins TRBV15 to TRBJ2-2, with D possibly being TRBD2 (6 bases). V shed 5 bases and J shed 4 bases, with 14 bases lying between them. This CDR3 has 15 amino acids. Germline loops: CDR1 LNHNV, CDR2 YYDKDF (reference sequence). This CDR3 reads CATSGRRGGTGELFF. CDR3 nucleotides: TGTGCCACCAGCGGCCGGAGGGGCGGCACCGGGGAGCTGTTTTTT.

The chain uses TRBV19 and TRBJ2-7; D is possibly TRBD1 (6 bases). The germline V gene has CDR1 LNHDA and CDR2 SQIVND (reference sequence). Trimming removed 8 bases at V and 0 bases at J, with 17 bases between. This CDR3 region has 15 residues. The CDR3 sequence: CASPPLRDISYEQYF. The CDR3 DNA sequence: TGTGCCAGTCCTCCCCTCCGGGACATCTCCTACGAGCAGTACTTC.

The V and J genes are TRBV27 and TRBJ2-7; D may be TRBD1 (6 bases). The CDR3 has 14 amino acids. CDR1 and CDR2 from the germline V gene are MNHEY and SMNVEV (reference sequence). Trimming took 2 bases from V and 3 from J, leaving 11 bases between them. This chain's CDR3 is CASSLQGLYYEQYF. The CDR3 DNA is TGTGCCAGCAGTTTACAGGGGCTTTACTACGAGCAGTACTTC.

This clone ranks as medium-sized (0.01 to 0.1%). This chain uses TRBV9 with TRBJ2-2; weak D call: TRBD2 (5 bases). CDR1 and CDR2 (germline): SGDLS, YYNGEE. The CDR3 is 18 residues long. The V end lost 1 base, the J end lost 6 bases, and 22 bases lay between the germline ends. CDR3 protein: CASSVFHQPGLGSGELFF. CDR3 bases: TGTGCCAGCAGCGTATTCCACCAACCGGGGTTGGGATCCGGGGAGCTGTTTTTT.

V gene TRBV19 combines with J gene TRBJ2-6; weak D call: TRBD1 (6 bases). The germline gives CDR1 LNHDA, CDR2 SQIVND (reference sequence). The ends were cut back, 4 bases at V and 0 bases at J, with 10 bases in the middle. The CDR3 consists of 16 residues. The CDR3 region is CASSKQGGSGANVLTF. DNA of the CDR3: TGTGCCAGTAGTAAACAGGGTGGCTCTGGGGCCAACGTCCTGACTTTC.